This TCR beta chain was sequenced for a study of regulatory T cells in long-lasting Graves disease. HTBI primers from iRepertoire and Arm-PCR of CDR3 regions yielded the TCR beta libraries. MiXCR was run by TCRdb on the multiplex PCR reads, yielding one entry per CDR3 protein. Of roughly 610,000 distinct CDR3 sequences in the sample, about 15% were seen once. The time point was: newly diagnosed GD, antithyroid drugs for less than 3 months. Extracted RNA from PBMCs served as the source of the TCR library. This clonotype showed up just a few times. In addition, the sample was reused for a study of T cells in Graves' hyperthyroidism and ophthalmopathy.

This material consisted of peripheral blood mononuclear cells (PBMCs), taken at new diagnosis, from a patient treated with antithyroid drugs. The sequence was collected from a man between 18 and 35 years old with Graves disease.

Here the CDR3 reads CASSPPGQGGQHF. For the CDR3, the DNA is TGTGCCAGCTCACCACCGGGACAGGGAGGCCAGCATTTT. The rearrangement links TRBV18 to TRBJ1-5; TRBD1 matches at 9 bases. CDR1 and CDR2 from the germline V gene are KGHSH and LQKENI. With 0 bases clipped from V and 12 bases from J, the junction kept 3 bases outside the gene matches. CDR3 length equals 13 residues.